This T cell receptor beta chain was identified in a study of identical twins. TCRdb re-called the 5' RACE reads through MiXCR, storing one row per CDR3 protein. The table has more than 600,000 distinct CDR3 sequences, 18% seen once. This clonotype was counted between two and nine times. Its specificity is not known. Study results and limitations: Zero-insertion analyses were open to partial confounding by invariant MAIT and iNKT cells.

Germline V gives CDR1 ENHRY, CDR2 SYGVKD. CDR3 size: 13 residues. The ends lost 6 bases at V and 4 bases at J; junction bases unmatched: 4. Another study also made use of these data, one on T cells expressing NK-cell markers.

The sequence came from a young woman in good health. The chain joins TRBV10-3 to TRBJ2-5; 8 bases are a match to TRBD1. Specimen: PBMCs. The CDR3 DNA sequence: TGTGCCATCAGGACAGGGGAAAGAGAGACCCAGTACTTC. Protein: CAIRTGERETQYF.